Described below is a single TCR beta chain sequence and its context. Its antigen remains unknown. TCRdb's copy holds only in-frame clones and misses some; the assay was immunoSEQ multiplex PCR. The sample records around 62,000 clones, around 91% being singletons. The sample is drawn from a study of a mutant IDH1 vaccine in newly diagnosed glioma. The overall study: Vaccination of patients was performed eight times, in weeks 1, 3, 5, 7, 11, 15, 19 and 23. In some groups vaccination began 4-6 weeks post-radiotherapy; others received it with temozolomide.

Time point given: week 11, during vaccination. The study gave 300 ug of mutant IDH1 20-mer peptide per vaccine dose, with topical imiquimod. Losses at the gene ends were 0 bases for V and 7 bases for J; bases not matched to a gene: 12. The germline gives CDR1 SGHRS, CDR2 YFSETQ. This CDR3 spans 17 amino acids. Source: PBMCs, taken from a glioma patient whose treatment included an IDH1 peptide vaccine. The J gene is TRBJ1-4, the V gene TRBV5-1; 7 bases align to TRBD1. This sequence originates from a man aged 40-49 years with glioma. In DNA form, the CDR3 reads TGCGCCAGCAGCTTGGTTACAGACAGGGCGTACGGTGAAAAACTGTTTTTT. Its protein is CASSLVTDRAYGEKLFF.